What follows describes a single T cell receptor beta chain. Its antigen is unidentified. Template material for amplifying TCR beta CDR3 regions consisted of RNA transcripts. First-round RT-PCR of the TCR CDR3 relied on the HTBI primer set. From the multiplex PCR reads, TCRdb called clonotypes with MiXCR, one entry per CDR3 protein. This repertoire shows some 600,000 distinct CDR3 sequences, around 45% found once; its top ten account for approximately 8.2%. V shed 1 base and J shed 9 bases, with 13 bases lying between them. The CDR3 spans 15 residues. Germline assignment: CDR1 SNHLY and CDR2 FYNNEI. The data stem from a study of T cells in Graves' hyperthyroidism and ophthalmopathy. General observations from the study: Ophthalmopathy, as predicted by the model, came a median 6.5 months after the prediction. Blood held most thyroid clonotypes expanded above 0.001 frequency.

Sequences were obtained from peripheral blood or thyroid tissue (not recorded which). The J gene is TRBJ1-6, the V gene TRBV2; D uncertain. This clonotype was sampled from a woman under 30 with Graves' hyperthyroidism. The CDR3 DNA reads TGTGCCAGCAGTGAAGTGGAGGAACGTGCTTCACCCCTCCACTTT. Translated: CASSEVEERASPLHF.